The next 27 T cell receptor beta chains were all read from a single sample in a study of shared clonotypes between healthy human individuals. Profiled with immunoSEQ multiplex PCR; TCRdb holds only in-frame clones, not every one. The sample lists roughly 1,600,000 clones; approximately 98.5% were seen once. The sample comprised naive CD4+ T cells sorted from blood. Subset of the sample: CD45RA+ positively selected. The source of these receptors is a man aged 25-45 years in good health.

The rearrangement uses TRBV4-2 and TRBJ2-2; no clear D gene. Germline CDR1 and CDR2: LGHNA and YNFKEQ. This CDR3 is 18 amino acids long. V lost 4 bases, J lost 3 bases, and 21 bases lay in between. Written as DNA, the CDR3 is TGTGCCAGCAGCCCAGAAAGGGTTCAGCGCATACACACCGGGGAGCTGTTTTTT. The encoded protein is CASSPERVQRIHTGELFF.

This chain uses TRBV28 with TRBJ1-5; TRBD1 aligns across 8 bases. The length of the CDR3 is 15 residues. Germline V gene data show CDR1 as MDHEN and CDR2 as SYDVKM. The J segment lost 5 bases and the V segment lost 1 base, leaving 4 bases of the junction unmatched. DNA for the CDR3: TGTGCCAGCAGTTTATATACAGGGGGTCATCAGCCCCAGCATTTT. It yields the protein CASSLYTGGHQPQHF.

The chain combines TRBV27 with TRBJ2-7, with 14 bases lining up with TRBD2. CDR1 is MNHEY, CDR2 SMNVEV, per germline (reference sequence). This CDR3 spans 15 amino acids. The J segment lost 4 bases and the V segment lost 5 bases, leaving 4 bases of the junction unmatched. CDR3 DNA: TGTGCCAGCAGTATAGGACTAGCGGGAGGATACGAGCAGTACTTC. Amino acid sequence: CASSIGLAGGYEQYF.

The rearrangement links TRBV28 to TRBJ2-3; D gene ambiguous. The CDR3 totals 15 residues. The ends were cut back, 3 bases at V and 5 bases at J, with 15 bases in the middle. Germline CDR1 MDHEN, CDR2 SYDVKM. The CDR3 region is CASSFRTLLGDTQYF. Written as DNA, the CDR3 is TGTGCCAGCAGTTTTAGGACCCTTCTTGGAGATACGCAGTATTTT.

The chain has TRBV4-3 and TRBJ2-3; no definite D call. Trimming left V 0 bases short and J 5 bases short, with 6 bases between. The CDR3 sequence is 13 residues long. Germline CDR1 is LGHNA and CDR2 is YSLEER. CDR3 region: CASSQDYGDTQYF. The CDR3 nucleotides are TGCGCCAGCAGCCAAGATTACGGAGATACGCAGTATTTT.

This rearrangement joins TRBV10-3 to TRBJ2-6; D remains ambiguous. Trimming shortened V by 3 bases and J by 0 bases, and 18 bases separated the two germline ends. CDR1 is ENHRY, CDR2 SYGVKD, per germline. The CDR3 consists of 19 residues. The CDR3 loop is CAISDLLTNNGSGANVLTF. In DNA form, the CDR3 reads TGTGCCATCAGTGATCTGCTCACGAACAACGGCTCTGGGGCCAACGTCCTGACTTTC.

This chain connects TRBV25-1 to TRBJ2-3; D could derive from TRBD1 or TRBD2 (6 bases each). Germline V gives CDR1 MGHDK, CDR2 SYGVNS. The CDR3 totals 18 residues. V gave up 1 base and J gave up 3 bases, with 20 bases separating them. CDR3 sequence (DNA): TGTGCCAGCAGTGAATTGACAGGCCGGGAGAGTGTGACAGATACGCAGTATTTT. Amino acid sequence: CASSELTGRESVTDTQYF.

The chain recombines TRBV7-2 with TRBJ2-3, with D possibly being TRBD1 or TRBD2 (5 bases each). Germline CDR1 SGHTA, CDR2 FQGNSA. Trimming took off 4 bases at V and 5 bases at J, with 10 bases between the two ends. CDR3 length: 13 residues. CDR3 region: CASSSGPRDTQYF. CDR3 bases: TGTGCCAGCAGCTCGGGACCTCGAGATACGCAGTATTTT.

CDR3 coding DNA: TGTGCCAGCAGTGGATCAAGGCCCTTCCGCGGGGAGCTGTTTTTT. Translation: CASSGSRPFRGELFF. V usage is TRBV2 and J usage is TRBJ2-2; D gene unclear. The germline CDR1 and CDR2 sequences are SNHLY and FYNNEI. Between the trimmed V and J ends, which lost 4 bases and 7 bases, there was a span of 16 bases. The CDR3 has 15 amino acids.

The chain uses TRBV28 and TRBJ1-5; tentatively, D is TRBD1 (6 bases). The CDR3 has 15 amino acids. Between the trimmed V and J ends, which lost 6 bases and 7 bases, there was a span of 19 bases. CDR1 and CDR2 (germline): MDHEN, SYDVKM. CDR3 residues: CASSLHQGWNQPQHF. CDR3 DNA: TGTGCCAGCAGCTTACACCAGGGGTGGAACCAGCCCCAGCATTTT.

The CDR3 loop is CASSPWGNEQFF. DNA for the CDR3: TGTGCCAGCAGCCCCTGGGGGAATGAGCAGTTCTTC. This chain links TRBV7-2 with TRBJ2-1, with D perhaps matching TRBD1 or TRBD2 (5 bases each). Germline V CDR1 and CDR2: SGHTA, FQGNSA. V was clipped by 5 bases and J by 7 bases, with 9 bases between them. This CDR3 spans 12 amino acids.

The V gene is TRBV29-1, the J gene TRBJ2-1; 9 positions match TRBD2. The J segment lost 4 bases and the V segment lost 4 bases, leaving 20 bases of the junction unmatched. The CDR3 is 19 residues long. Germline CDR1 reads SQVTM; CDR2 reads ANQGSEA. CDR3 loop: CSVVAEGLAYTGVYNEQFF. CDR3 sequence (DNA): TGCAGCGTTGTAGCGGAGGGACTAGCTTACACAGGGGTTTACAATGAGCAGTTCTTC.

The chain joins TRBV28 to TRBJ2-7; D possibly corresponds to TRBD2 (5 bases). Germline-derived CDR1 and CDR2 are MDHEN and SYDVKM. This CDR3 comprises 15 residues. Between the trimmed V and J ends, which lost 2 bases and 2 bases, there was a span of 13 bases. The CDR3 coding sequence is TGTGCCAGCAGTTTACCCGGACTCCCTGCCTACGAGCAGTACTTC. It encodes CASSLPGLPAYEQYF.

The V gene is TRBV7-6, the J gene TRBJ2-1; D is perhaps TRBD2 (6 bases). CDR3 length: 13 amino acids. The V gene's germline CDR1 is SGHVS and CDR2 FNYEAQ. Trimming stripped 10 bases from V and 10 bases from J, with 20 bases between. CDR3 amino acids: CATNSGMGEEQFF. CDR3 DNA sequence: TGTGCCACGAATAGCGGAATGGGAGAGGAGCAGTTCTTC.

The CDR3 loop reads CASSQGLHNEQFF. The CDR3 bases are TGCGCCAGCAGCCAGGGCTTACACAATGAGCAGTTCTTC. The genes are TRBV4-1 and TRBJ2-1; D gene unclear. V gave up 3 bases and J gave up 5 bases, with 8 bases separating them. Germline V lookup: CDR1 MGHRA, CDR2 YSYEKL. The CDR3 spans 13 residues.

The CDR3 DNA sequence: TGTGCCAGCAGCCAAGTGGCGGTCGAGCAGTACTTC. This sequence encodes CASSQVAVEQYF. This sequence joins TRBV14 and TRBJ2-7, with D uncertain. Germline-derived CDR1 and CDR2 are SGHDN and FVKESK. The CDR3 consists of 12 residues. V lost 1 base and J 6 bases, leaving 7 bases between the germline ends.

The V and J genes are TRBV6-6 and TRBJ2-7; TRBD1 matches 9 bases. The CDR3 runs 14 residues. The trim removed 6 bases at V and 4 bases at J, leaving 7 bases unmatched. Germline CDR1 and CDR2: MNHNY and SVGAGI (reference sequence). The CDR3: CASRFRDRVYEQYF. CDR3 nucleotides: TGTGCCAGCAGATTCCGGGACAGGGTGTACGAGCAGTACTTC.

The gene calls are TRBV7-2 and TRBJ2-7, with D unresolved. V lost 5 bases to trimming and J lost 4 bases, with 9 bases between them. The CDR3 totals 12 residues. Germline V gives CDR1 SGHTA, CDR2 FQGNSA. The CDR3 protein is CASSTDTYEQYF. In DNA, the CDR3 is TGTGCCAGCAGCACCGACACTTACGAGCAGTACTTC.

The count of this clone is one. The V gene is TRBV5-1, the J gene TRBJ2-7, with a tentative D call TRBD2 (6 bases). Germline V gene lookup returns CDR1 SGHRS and CDR2 YFSETQ. The CDR3 has 14 amino acids. Trimming removed 4 bases at V and 6 bases at J, with 17 bases between. The CDR3 spells CASSLETRGLEQYF. The DNA for the CDR3 is TGCGCCAGCAGCCTAGAGACTAGGGGACTCGAGCAGTACTTC.

The genes are TRBV11-1 and TRBJ2-1; 13 bases align to TRBD2. The CDR3 consists of 17 residues. CDR1 and CDR2 (germline): SGHAT, FQDESV (reference sequence). Unmatched junction bases numbered 5, after V lost 2 bases and J lost 4 bases. DNA for the CDR3: TGTGCCAGCAGCTTACAGACTAGCGGGAGGATGTACAATGAGCAGTTCTTC. Its translation is CASSLQTSGRMYNEQFF.

This chain connects TRBV18 to TRBJ1-4; 7 nucleotides align to TRBD1. The J segment lost 8 bases and the V segment lost 3 bases, leaving 15 bases of the junction unmatched. Germline CDR1 and CDR2: KGHSH and LQKENI. The CDR3 runs 17 residues. The CDR3 DNA sequence: TGTGCCAGCTCACCCCGCGGCTCAGGGGGGCGTGAGGAAAAACTGTTTTTT. It is translated as CASSPRGSGGREEKLFF.

The gene calls are TRBV6-1 and TRBJ1-5; possibly TRBD1 for D (5 bases). Germline V gives CDR1 MNHNS, CDR2 SASEGT. V dropped 2 bases and J dropped 6 bases, with 17 bases sitting between them. This CDR3 contains 16 residues. The CDR3 here is CASSETRVAGRQPQHF. The DNA for the CDR3 is TGTGCCAGCAGTGAAACCAGGGTAGCCGGTCGTCAGCCCCAGCATTTT.

The chain couples TRBV7-9 to TRBJ2-5; the D is unclear. The CDR3 totals 15 residues. Deletions cut 4 bases from V and 2 bases from J, with 14 bases between. CDR1 and CDR2 from the germline V gene are SEHNR and FQNEAQ (reference sequence). This CDR3 is CASSSGRGAQETQYF. The CDR3 DNA reads TGTGCCAGCAGCTCAGGCAGAGGTGCACAAGAGACCCAGTACTTC. Looking up the rest from reference TRBV7-9 and TRBJ2-5 gives the full variable domain: DTGVSQNPRHKITKRGQNVTFRCDPISEHNRLYWYRQTLGQGPEFLTYFQNEAQLEKSRLLSDRFSAERPKGSFSTLEIQRTEQGDSAMYLCASSSGRGAQETQYFGPGTRLLVL.

The rearrangement uses TRBV7-6 and TRBJ2-1; tentatively, D is TRBD2 (5 bases). V lost 2 bases to trimming and J lost 7 bases, with 21 bases between them. Germline CDR1 and CDR2: SGHVS and FNYEAQ. This CDR3 contains 17 residues. In nucleotides, the CDR3 is TGTGCCAGCAGCTTAAGCCTTCAGGTAGCGCCCAGAAATGAGCAGTTCTTC. Residues: CASSLSLQVAPRNEQFF.

The chain combines TRBV7-8 with TRBJ2-1, with D possibly matching TRBD2 (6 bases). Germline CDR1 is SGHVS and CDR2 is FQNEAQ. This CDR3 is built from 17 residues. V was shortened by 0 bases and J by 3 bases, with 15 bases between the two germline ends. The CDR3 nucleotides read TGTGCCAGCAGCTTAGCGCGGAGGGGTACTGACTACAATGAGCAGTTCTTC. This gives the protein CASSLARRGTDYNEQFF.

The chain links TRBV10-1 to TRBJ2-1, with unresolved D. V lost 3 bases to trimming and J lost 5 bases, with 2 bases between them. The CDR3 is made up of 11 amino acids. The V gene's germline CDR1 is WNHNN and CDR2 SYGVQD (reference sequence). Here the CDR3 reads CASSDNNEQFF. The CDR3 DNA sequence: TGCGCCAGCAGTGATAACAATGAGCAGTTCTTC.

CDR3 nucleotides: TGCGCCAGCAGTGTACAACAGCCTAACTATGGCTACACCTTC. This translates into CASSVQQPNYGYTF. The gene calls are TRBV10-2 and TRBJ1-2; D gene unclear. Germline V gene sequence: CDR1 WSHSY, CDR2 SAAADI. The length of the CDR3 is 14 residues. V lost 4 bases, J lost 0 bases, and 9 bases lay in between.